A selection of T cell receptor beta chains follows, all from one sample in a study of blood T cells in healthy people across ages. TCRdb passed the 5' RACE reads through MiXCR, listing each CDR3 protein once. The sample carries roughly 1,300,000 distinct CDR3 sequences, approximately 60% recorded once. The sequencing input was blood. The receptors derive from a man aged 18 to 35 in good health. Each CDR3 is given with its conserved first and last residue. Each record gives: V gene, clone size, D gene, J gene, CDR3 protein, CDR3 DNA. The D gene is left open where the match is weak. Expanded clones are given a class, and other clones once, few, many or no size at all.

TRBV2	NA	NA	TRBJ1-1	CASSPRGGGNTEAFF	TGTGCCAGCAGTCCCCGGGGGGGCGGGAACACTGAAGCTTTCTTT
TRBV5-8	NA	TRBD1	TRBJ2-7	CASSLRDRKGYEQYF	TGTGCCAGCAGCTTACGGGACAGGAAGGGCTACGAGCAGTACTTC
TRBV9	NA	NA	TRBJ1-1	CASSAGNGDQAFF	TGTGCCAGCAGCGCCGGGAACGGCGACCAAGCTTTCTTT
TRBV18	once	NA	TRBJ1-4	CASSRGGQINEKLFF	TGTGCCAGCTCACGAGGCGGTCAGATTAATGAAAAACTGTTTTTT
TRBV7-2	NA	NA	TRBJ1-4	CASSLLGREKLFF	TGTGCCAGCAGCTTACTAGGGAGGGAAAAACTGTTTTTT
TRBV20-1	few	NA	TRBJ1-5	CSARRTQRQPQHF	TGCAGTGCCAGAAGGACCCAACGGCAGCCCCAGCATTTT
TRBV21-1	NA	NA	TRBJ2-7	CASIPGDKNSYEQYF	TGTGCCAGCATCCCAGGGGACAAAAATTCCTACGAGCAGTACTTC
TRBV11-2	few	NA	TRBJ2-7	CASSLAGAGTYEQYF	TGTGCCAGCAGCTTAGCCGGTGCAGGAACCTACGAGCAGTACTTC
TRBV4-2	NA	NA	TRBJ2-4	CASSQDMLAKNIQYF	TGTGCCAGCAGCCAAGATATGCTAGCCAAAAACATTCAGTACTTC
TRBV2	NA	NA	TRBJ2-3	CATTQPGLRTDTQYF	TGTGCCACCACACAACCGGGACTTCGCACAGATACGCAGTATTTT
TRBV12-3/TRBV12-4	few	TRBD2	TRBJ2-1	CASSPGLAGVGEQFF	TGTGCCAGCAGCCCGGGACTAGCGGGAGTCGGCGAGCAGTTCTTC
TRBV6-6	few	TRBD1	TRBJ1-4	CASSYRDRVEKLFF	TGTGCCAGCAGTTACAGGGACAGGGTAGAAAAACTGTTTTTT
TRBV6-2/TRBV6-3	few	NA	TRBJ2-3	CASSYLGALSTDTQYF	TGTGCCAGCAGTTACTTGGGGGCCCTCTCCACAGATACGCAGTATTTT
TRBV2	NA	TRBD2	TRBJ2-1	CASSGSSGRANEQFF	TGTGCCAGCAGTGGTTCCAGCGGGAGGGCAAATGAGCAGTTCTTC
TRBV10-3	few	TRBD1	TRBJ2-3	CAISGTGGEDTQYF	TGTGCCATCAGCGGGACAGGGGGCGAAGATACGCAGTATTTT
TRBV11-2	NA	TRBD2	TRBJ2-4	CASSLVIGLAGGLNIQYF	TGTGCCAGCAGCTTAGTTATAGGACTAGCGGGGGGGTTGAACATTCAGTACTTC
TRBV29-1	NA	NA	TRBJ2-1	CSGVSASSYNEQFF	TGCAGCGGGGTTAGCGCAAGCTCCTACAATGAGCAGTTCTTC
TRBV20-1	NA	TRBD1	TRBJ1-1	CSARYTGAEAFF	TGCAGTGCTAGATATACAGGGGCTGAAGCTTTCTTT
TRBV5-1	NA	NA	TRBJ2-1	CASSSGLRSYNEQFF	TGCGCCAGCAGCTCAGGACTACGCTCCTACAATGAGCAGTTCTTC
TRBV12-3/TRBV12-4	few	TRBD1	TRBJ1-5	CASSRNTGQGYQPQHF	TGTGCCAGCAGCCGTAATACGGGACAGGGGTATCAGCCCCAGCATTTT
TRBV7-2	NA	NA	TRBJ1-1	CASSSRWGSWTEAFF	TGTGCCAGCAGCTCCCGGTGGGGCAGTTGGACTGAAGCTTTCTTT
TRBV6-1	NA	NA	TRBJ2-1	CAGRTNEQFF	TGTGCCGGCAGAACCAATGAGCAGTTCTTC
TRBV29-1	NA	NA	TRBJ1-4	CSVEEWASGTGSPEGKLFF	TGCAGCGTTGAAGAGTGGGCCTCCGGAACAGGGAGCCCTGAGGGAAAACTGTTTTTT
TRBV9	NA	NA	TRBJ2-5	CASSVGGYGEQYF	TGTGCCAGCAGCGTAGGGGGGTACGGTGAGCAGTACTTC
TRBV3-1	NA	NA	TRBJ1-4	CASSPSAPKLFF	TGTGCCAGCAGCCCCTCCGCCCCAAAACTGTTTTTT
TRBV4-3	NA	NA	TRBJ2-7	CASSQVRNYEQYF	TGCGCCAGCAGCCAAGTCAGAAACTACGAGCAGTACTTC
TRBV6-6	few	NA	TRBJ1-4	CASSFPQRGTNEKLFF	TGTGCCAGCAGTTTCCCCCAAAGGGGCACTAATGAAAAACTGTTTTTT
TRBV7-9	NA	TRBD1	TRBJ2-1	CASSPTGDGSEQFF	TGTGCCAGCAGCCCTACAGGGGACGGTAGTGAGCAGTTCTTC
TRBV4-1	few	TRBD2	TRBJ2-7	CASRTLAGNGEQYF	TGCGCCAGCAGGACACTAGCGGGAAATGGCGAGCAGTACTTC
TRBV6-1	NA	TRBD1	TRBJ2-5	CASSEPETGPTDQETQYF	TGTGCCAGCAGTGAACCAGAGACAGGGCCAACAGATCAAGAGACCCAGTACTTC
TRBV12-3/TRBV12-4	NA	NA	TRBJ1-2	CASSPEEGGNYGYTF	TGTGCCAGCAGTCCGGAGGAAGGAGGTAACTATGGCTACACCTTC
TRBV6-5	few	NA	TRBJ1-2	CASSYSTNYGYTF	TGTGCCAGCAGTTACTCGACTAACTATGGCTACACCTTC
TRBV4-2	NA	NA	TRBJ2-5	CASSQVMNRAQETRYF	TGTGCCAGCAGCCAAGTAATGAACAGAGCCCAAGAGACCCGGTACTTC
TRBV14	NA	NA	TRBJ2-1	CASSQGPSGEQFF	TGTGCCAGCAGCCAAGGTCCGAGCGGTGAGCAGTTCTTC
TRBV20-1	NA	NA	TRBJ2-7	CSARDVQGTYEQYF	TGCAGTGCTAGAGATGTTCAGGGGACCTACGAGCAGTACTTC
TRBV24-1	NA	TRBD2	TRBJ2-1	CATSDGGRSSYNEQFF	TGTGCCACCAGTGATGGCGGGAGGAGCTCCTACAATGAGCAGTTCTTC
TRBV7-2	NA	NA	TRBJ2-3	CASSLFLDLDTDTQYF	TGTGCCAGCAGCTTATTTTTGGACTTAGACACAGATACGCAGTATTTT
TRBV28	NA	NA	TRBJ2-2	CASSLTTERPRPNTGELFF	TGTGCCAGCAGTTTAACGACAGAACGACCAAGACCGAACACCGGGGAGCTGTTTTTT
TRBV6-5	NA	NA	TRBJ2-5	CASSPPSTGRETQYF	TGTGCCAGCAGTCCCCCGTCGACAGGGAGGGAGACCCAGTACTTC
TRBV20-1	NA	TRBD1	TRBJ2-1	CSAIRTGDYNEQFF	TGCAGTGCTATTAGGACAGGGGACTACAATGAGCAGTTCTTC
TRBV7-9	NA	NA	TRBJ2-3	CASSFGPPSTDTQYF	TGTGCCAGCAGCTTCGGGCCACCGAGCACAGATACGCAGTATTTT
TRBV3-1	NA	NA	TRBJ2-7	CASSHGRSGYEQYF	TGTGCCAGCAGCCACGGCCGTAGCGGCTACGAGCAGTACTTC
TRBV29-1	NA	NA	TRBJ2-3	CSVGDAGSTDTQYF	TGCAGCGTTGGTGACGCTGGATCCACAGATACGCAGTATTTT